Reported below is one T cell receptor beta chain. The antigen remains undetermined. Germline lookup yields CDR1 SGHTA and CDR2 FQGNSA. V shed 5 bases, J shed 3 bases, and the junction held 4 bases outside the gene matches. This CDR3 comprises 14 residues. The sample is drawn from a study of cytomegalovirus exposure and HLA in healthy donors. Study results and limitations: Several of the most significant clusters were apparently associated with common viral pathogens in a later analysis. No immune exposure information besides CMV serostatus was available. Some TCR beta chains (approximately 180 of them) were listed as cytomegalovirus-associated.

PCR was performed using 60 Vbeta and 13 Jbeta primers. The data were produced by immunoSEQ multiplex PCR, yet TCRdb's version contains in-frame clones alone and is incomplete. Of some 170,000 clones listed, approximately 78% are singletons. This sequence originates from a girl aged 2 to 10 in good health and CMV-seropositive. The V and J genes are TRBV7-2 and TRBJ2-7, with 10 bases that match TRBD1. The material sequenced was PBMCs. CDR3 sequence (DNA): TGTGCCAGCAGCGCAAGGACAGGGGGCTACGAGCAGTACTTC. Its protein product is CASSARTGGYEQYF.